The text below deals with one T cell receptor (beta chain). The data originate from a study of blood T cell repertoires in COVID-19. Using immunoSEQ multiplex PCR, the repertoire was profiled, and TCRdb retains in-frame clones only, with some absent. The table lists about 30,000 clones, around 90% of them singletons. Germline CDR1 reads MNHEY; CDR2 reads SVGAGI. CDR3 length: 12 amino acids. Deletions cut 7 bases from V and 10 bases from J, with 16 bases between. Input material: peripheral blood. The genes are TRBV6-5 and TRBJ2-5, with D possibly being TRBD2 (5 bases). This TCR was sampled from a human donor in a cohort sampled during active COVID-19. CDR3 DNA sequence: TGTGCCAGCACCGGACTCGCCGGGGACCAGTACTTC. The encoded protein is CASTGLAGDQYF.